This T cell receptor beta chain originates from a study of regulatory T cells in long-lasting Graves disease. The TCR beta library used iRepertoire HTBI primers with Arm-PCR amplification of CDR3. One entry per CDR3 protein, called by TCRdb with MiXCR from the multiplex PCR reads. Of approximately 540,000 distinct CDR3 sequences detected, around 12% appear once; the ten largest clones hold about 8.9%. This clonotype was counted only a few times. The sample's time point: newly diagnosed GD, antithyroid drugs for less than 3 months. Extracted PBMC RNA gave rise to the TCR library. There are 14 residues in the CDR3. V dropped 5 bases and J dropped 3 bases, with 14 bases sitting between them. CDR1 and CDR2 from the germline V gene are MNHNS and SASEGT. This sample also appeared in a second study, on T cells in Graves' hyperthyroidism and ophthalmopathy.

The specimen comprised peripheral blood mononuclear cells (PBMCs), sampled at new diagnosis, from a patient treated with antithyroid drugs. The receptor's source is a woman aged 25 to 39 with Graves disease. The chain employs TRBV6-1 and TRBJ2-7, with D perhaps given as TRBD1 or TRBD2 (5 bases each). The CDR3 here is CASSNRDPHYEQYF. Written as DNA, the CDR3 is TGTGCCAGCAGTAACCGGGACCCCCACTACGAGCAGTACTTC.